The rows below give T cell receptor beta chains drawn from one sample of a study of PD-L1 blockade in urothelial cancer. The table came from immunoSEQ multiplex PCR; TCRdb's copy has only in-frame clones and leaves some out. Of around 32,000 clones in the sample, 75% to 90% were seen once. Sequenced material: PBMCs, taken around atezolizumab (anti-PD-L1) treatment. These receptors came from a man in his fifties or sixties with urothelial cancer. Each CDR3 is given with its conserved first and last residue.

CDR3aa,v_gene,j_gene
CASSSGTGSGNQPQHF,TRBV5-6,TRBJ1-5
CASSLESLTGWDTEAFF,TRBV11-2,TRBJ1-1
CASSEGGNTEAFF,TRBV10-2,TRBJ1-1
CASSFDRGLNIQYF,TRBV7-9,TRBJ2-4
CASSLEQGREQYF,TRBV6-5,TRBJ2-7
CSVAGLAGADTQYF,TRBV29-1,TRBJ2-3
CASSFRQGLGETQYF,TRBV5-1,TRBJ2-5
CASREGFNGEKLFF,TRBV6-1,TRBJ1-4
CASRATGWGNQPQHF,TRBV27,TRBJ1-5
CASSLRGGGGAAEQYF,TRBV27,TRBJ2-7
CASSLFRAGTGELFF,TRBV7-8,TRBJ2-2
CASSSDQGIGTDTQYF,TRBV6-5,TRBJ2-3
CASSRRQANYGYTF,TRBV7-9,TRBJ1-2
CASSFPPAVDNEQFF,TRBV28,TRBJ2-1
CASSIGGFMNTEAFF,TRBV19,TRBJ1-1